Listed here are 16 T cell receptor beta chains from one sample, sequenced in a study of early T cells in non-severe SARS-CoV-2 infection. TCRdb reprocessed the 5' RACE reads with MiXCR, giving one entry per CDR3 protein. Here the sample spans more than 65,000 distinct CDR3 sequences, about an eighth being singletons. The sequencing input was whole blood. The receptors come from an adult who was a healthcare worker with PCR-confirmed SARS-CoV-2 infection or an uninfected control (not recorded which).

This clonotype appeared a few times. V usage is TRBV20-1 and J usage is TRBJ2-2, with unresolved D. CDR3 length: 13 amino acids. Trimming left V 1 base short and J 0 bases short, with 3 bases between. The V gene's germline CDR1 is DFQATT and CDR2 SNEGSKA (reference sequence). In DNA form, the CDR3 reads TGCAGTGCTAGAGGGTCGAACACCGGGGAGCTGTTTTTT. As protein: CSARGSNTGELFF.

This clonotype was seen ten or more times. The V and J genes are TRBV2 and TRBJ2-3; unclear D gene. The CDR3 loop spans 12 amino acids. Trimming stripped 10 bases from V and 2 bases from J, with 10 bases between. Germline-derived CDR1 and CDR2 are SNHLY and FYNNEI. The CDR3 region is CATSGPTDTQYF. CDR3 nucleotides: TGTGCCACCTCAGGACCCACAGATACGCAGTATTTT.

The V gene is TRBV13, the J gene TRBJ1-6; no clear D gene. The CDR3 runs to 16 residues. CDR1 and CDR2 from the germline V gene are PRHDT and FYEKMQ (reference sequence). V was trimmed by 3 bases and J by 5 bases, leaving 14 bases between them. DNA of the CDR3: TGTGCCAGCAGCTTCATGACCGGACGGAATAATTCACCCCTCCACTTT. It translates to CASSFMTGRNNSPLHF.

V is TRBV29-1 and J is TRBJ2-1; TRBD1 is a possible D gene (7 bases). V was clipped by 6 bases and J by 6 bases, with 15 bases between them. The CDR3 runs 13 residues. Germline V gives CDR1 SQVTM, CDR2 ANQGSEA. The CDR3 spells CSVRQGAGNEQFF. CDR3 in DNA: TGCAGCGTAAGACAGGGAGCGGGCAATGAGCAGTTCTTC.

This clonotype was counted at least ten times. The rearrangement links TRBV7-9 to TRBJ2-5; 11 bases align to TRBD2. The CDR3 extends over 16 amino acids. The germline gives CDR1 SEHNR, CDR2 FQNEAQ (reference sequence). Trimming removed 5 bases from V and 0 bases from J; junction bases left unmatched: 5. The CDR3 DNA follows: TGTGCCAGCAGCCCAGGGACTAGCGGATACCAAGAGACCCAGTACTTC. Protein: CASSPGTSGYQETQYF.

This chain joins TRBV21-1 and TRBJ2-7; the listed D gene, TRBD2, was not tested against the DNA. TRBV21-1 counts as a pseudogene. CDR3 length: 14 residues. The CDR3 DNA reads as TGTGCCAGCGCCCCGGCTAGCGGGAGGACGGAGCAGTACTTC. It translates to CASAPASGRTEQYF.

This clonotype was counted ten times or more. The junction does not match germline at one end; this may be a read error. This sequence joins TRBV11-2 and TRBJ1-3; D remains unclear. Germline lookup yields CDR1 SGHAT and CDR2 FQNNGV. CDR3 size: 15 residues. The CDR3 bases are TGTGCCAGCTCCCGAGAAGGGATCTCTGAAAACACCATATATTTT. As protein: CASSREGISENTIYF.

This clonotype has at least ten counts. The chain has TRBV7-8 and TRBJ2-7; the D gene is possibly TRBD1 (5 bases). The CDR3 is made up of 16 amino acids. The germline V gene encodes CDR1 SGHVS and CDR2 FQNEAQ. The V end lost 0 bases, the J end lost 2 bases, and 14 bases lay between the germline ends. The DNA of the CDR3 is TGTGCCAGCAGCTTAGCGAACTCAGGGTTAGCCTACGAGCAGTACTTC. It encodes CASSLANSGLAYEQYF.

At least ten counts were recorded for this clonotype. The chain links TRBV19 to TRBJ1-5, with D possibly TRBD1 on 5 matching bases. Trimming stripped 5 bases from V and 6 bases from J, with 20 bases between. The CDR3 totals 16 residues. The germline V gene encodes CDR1 LNHDA and CDR2 SQIVND (reference sequence). DNA for the CDR3: TGTGCCAGTAGTCCCTTGGCCCCGCTGGGGGGTCAGCCCCAGCATTTT. Its protein is CASSPLAPLGGQPQHF.

This clonotype was seen ten or more times. This sequence joins TRBV28 and TRBJ1-2, with D unresolved. CDR1 is MDHEN and CDR2 is SYDVKM in the germline V gene. The length of the CDR3 is 12 residues. Trimming removed 2 bases from V and 7 bases from J, with 8 bases in between. CDR3 coding DNA: TGTGCCAGCAGTTTAAACGAGGCTGGCTACACCTTC. Its translation: CASSLNEAGYTF.

This clonotype was seen repeatedly, ten times or more. The CDR3 here is CASSFGWQGNTIYF. In DNA form, the CDR3 reads TGTGCCAGCAGCTTTGGGTGGCAGGGAAACACCATATATTTT. This sequence joins TRBV7-9 and TRBJ1-3; no reliable D call. The CDR3 is 14 residues long. From germline, CDR1 is SEHNR and CDR2 FQNEAQ (reference sequence). Between the trimmed V and J ends, which lost 3 bases and 4 bases, there was a span of 10 bases.

This clonotype showed up many times. The V and J genes are TRBV6-4 and TRBJ2-1; a weak D match, TRBD2 (5 bases). Germline loops: CDR1 MRHNA, CDR2 SNTAGT. This CDR3 spans 13 amino acids. V was pared by 4 bases and J by 7 bases, with 11 bases between. The CDR3 region has the DNA TGTGCCAGCAGTGCCGACTATCCTAATGAGCAGTTCTTC. This translates into CASSADYPNEQFF.

Ten or more counts support this clonotype. This chain connects TRBV19 to TRBJ2-5; D remains unclear. V was trimmed by 5 bases and J by 4 bases, leaving 11 bases between them. CDR3 length equals 13 residues. Looked up from germline, CDR1 is LNHDA and CDR2 is SQIVND (reference sequence). CDR3 coding DNA: TGTGCCAGTAGTCCCGGTTCGGGAGAGACCCAGTACTTC. It translates to CASSPGSGETQYF.

This clonotype was seen more than once but under ten times. V and J are TRBV29-1 and TRBJ1-1; TRBD1 might be the D (5 bases). Per germline, CDR1 SQVTM and CDR2 ANQGSEA. The CDR3 length is 13 residues. The ends were cut back, 3 bases at V and 6 bases at J, with 14 bases in the middle. For the CDR3, the DNA is TGCAGCGTTGACGACAGACTGACGTCTGAAGCTTTCTTT. Its protein product is CSVDDRLTSEAFF.

The rearrangement joins TRBV6-6 to TRBJ1-1; D unresolved. Trimming left V 7 bases short and J 0 bases short, with 12 bases between. This CDR3 region has 14 residues. Germline assignment: CDR1 MNHNY and CDR2 SVGAGI (reference sequence). Written as DNA, the CDR3 is TGTGCCAGCACCTACACTCAGATGAACACTGAAGCTTTCTTT. The encoded protein is CASTYTQMNTEAFF.

In this sample, this clonotype turned up many times. The chain uses TRBV28 and TRBJ2-1; TRBD2 agrees at 10 bases. CDR3 length: 16 amino acids. Germline values: CDR1 MDHEN, CDR2 SYDVKM. V lost 7 bases, J lost 3 bases, and 9 bases stayed unmatched. The CDR3 is CASMRSGRVNYNEQFF. The CDR3 nucleotides read TGTGCCAGCATGCGGAGCGGGAGGGTAAACTACAATGAGCAGTTCTTC. The variable domain in full, with the rest retrieved from reference TRBV28 and TRBJ2-1, is DVKVTQSSRYLVKRTGEKVFLECVQDMDHENMFWYRQDPGLGLRLIYFSYDVKMKEKGDIPEGYSVSREKKERFSLILESASTNQTSMYLCASMRSGRVNYNEQFFGPGTRLTVL.